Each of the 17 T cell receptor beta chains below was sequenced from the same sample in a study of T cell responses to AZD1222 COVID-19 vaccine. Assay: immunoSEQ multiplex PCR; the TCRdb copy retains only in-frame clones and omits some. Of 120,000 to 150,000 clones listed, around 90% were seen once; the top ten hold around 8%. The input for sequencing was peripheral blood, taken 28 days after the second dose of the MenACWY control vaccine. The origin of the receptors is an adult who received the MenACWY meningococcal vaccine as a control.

The CDR3 DNA reads as TGTGCCAGCAGCGTAATGGGACTAGCGGGCCAAGAGACCCAGTACTTC. As protein: CASSVMGLAGQETQYF. The V gene is TRBV9, the J gene TRBJ2-5; TRBD2 aligns across 12 bases. The CDR3 sequence is 16 residues long. Germline V CDR1 and CDR2: SGDLS, YYNGEE. The V and J ends lost 1 base and 1 base, in that order; junction bases with no gene match: 2.

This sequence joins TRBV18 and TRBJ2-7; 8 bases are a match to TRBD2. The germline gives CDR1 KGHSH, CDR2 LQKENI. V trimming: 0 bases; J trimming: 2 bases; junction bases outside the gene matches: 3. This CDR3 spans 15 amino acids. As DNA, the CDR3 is TGTGCCAGCTCACCACCAGCGGGACTAGCCTACGAGCAGTACTTC. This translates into CASSPPAGLAYEQYF.

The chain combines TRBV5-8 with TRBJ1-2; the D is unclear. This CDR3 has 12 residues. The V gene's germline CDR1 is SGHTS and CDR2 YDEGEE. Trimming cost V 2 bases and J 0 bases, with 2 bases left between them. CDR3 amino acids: CASSFTNYGYTF. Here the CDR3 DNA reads TGTGCCAGCAGCTTCACTAACTATGGCTACACCTTC.

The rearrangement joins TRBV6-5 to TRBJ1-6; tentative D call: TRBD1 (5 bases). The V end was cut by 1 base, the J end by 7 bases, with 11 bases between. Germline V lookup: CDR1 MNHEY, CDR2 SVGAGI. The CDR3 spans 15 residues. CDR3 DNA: TGTGCCAGCAGTTACTTAAGGGGTAGGAATTCACCCCTCCACTTT. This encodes CASSYLRGRNSPLHF.

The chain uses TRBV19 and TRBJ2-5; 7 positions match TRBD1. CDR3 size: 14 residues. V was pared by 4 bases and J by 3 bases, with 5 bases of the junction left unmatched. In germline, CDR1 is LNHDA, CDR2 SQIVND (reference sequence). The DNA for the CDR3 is TGTGCCAGTAGTAAGGGACAGTTAGAAGAGACCCAGTACTTC. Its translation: CASSKGQLEETQYF.

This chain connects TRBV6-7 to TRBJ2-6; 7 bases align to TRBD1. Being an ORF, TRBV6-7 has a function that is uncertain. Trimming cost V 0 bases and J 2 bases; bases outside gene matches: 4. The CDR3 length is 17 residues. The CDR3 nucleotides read TGTGCCAGCAGTTACTCGATCAGGGGGACTGGGGCCAACGTCCTGACTTTC. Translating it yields CASSYSIRGTGANVLTF.

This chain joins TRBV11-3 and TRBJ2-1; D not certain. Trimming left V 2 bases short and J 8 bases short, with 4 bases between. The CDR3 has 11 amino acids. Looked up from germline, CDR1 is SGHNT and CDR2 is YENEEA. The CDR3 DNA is TGTGCCAGCAGCTTAAGGGATGAGCAGTTCTTC. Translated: CASSLRDEQFF.

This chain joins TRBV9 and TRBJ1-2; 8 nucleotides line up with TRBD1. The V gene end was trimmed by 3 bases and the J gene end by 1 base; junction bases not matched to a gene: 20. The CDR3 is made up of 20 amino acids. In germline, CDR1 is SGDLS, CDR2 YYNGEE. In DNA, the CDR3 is TGTGCCAGCAGCGAACACCTAGGAAGGGACAGGCGAAAAAATAACTATGGCTACACCTTC. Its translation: CASSEHLGRDRRKNNYGYTF.

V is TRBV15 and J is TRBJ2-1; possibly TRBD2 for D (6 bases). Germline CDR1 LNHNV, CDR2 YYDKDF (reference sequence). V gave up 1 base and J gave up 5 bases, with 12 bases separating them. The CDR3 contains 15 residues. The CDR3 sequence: CATSRGAGMDNEQFF. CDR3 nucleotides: TGTGCCACCAGCAGAGGCGCGGGGATGGACAATGAGCAGTTCTTC.

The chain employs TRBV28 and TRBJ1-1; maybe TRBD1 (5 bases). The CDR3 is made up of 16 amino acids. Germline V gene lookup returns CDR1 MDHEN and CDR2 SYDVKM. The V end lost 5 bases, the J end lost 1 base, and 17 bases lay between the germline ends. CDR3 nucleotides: TGTGCCAGCAGTCCCCCGGGGGGAAAGGAGAACACTGAAGCTTTCTTT. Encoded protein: CASSPPGGKENTEAFF.

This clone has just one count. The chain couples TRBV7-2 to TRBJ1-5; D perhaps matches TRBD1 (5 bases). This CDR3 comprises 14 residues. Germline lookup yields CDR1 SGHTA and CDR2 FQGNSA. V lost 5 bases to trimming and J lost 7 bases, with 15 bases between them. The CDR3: CASSDQGGGQPQHF. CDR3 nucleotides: TGTGCCAGCAGCGATCAGGGAGGAGGACAGCCCCAGCATTTT.

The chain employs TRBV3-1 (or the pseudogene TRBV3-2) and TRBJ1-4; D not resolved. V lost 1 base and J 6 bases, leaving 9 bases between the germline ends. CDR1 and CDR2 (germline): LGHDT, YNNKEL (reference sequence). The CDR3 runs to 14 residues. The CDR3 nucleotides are TGTGCCAGCAGCCAAGGGGGAGGAGATGAAAAACTGTTTTTT. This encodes CASSQGGGDEKLFF.

The CDR3 spells CARSLVVAGEISTDTQYF. CDR3 nucleotides: TGTGCCAGAAGCTTGGTCGTAGCGGGGGAGATTAGCACAGATACGCAGTATTTT. The V call is TRBV5-3, the J call TRBJ2-3, with TRBD2 identical over 9 bases. TRBV5-3 is placed among ORFs of uncertain function. Trimming at V came to 0 bases and at J to 0 bases, leaving 8 bases not matched to a gene. CDR3 size: 18 residues.

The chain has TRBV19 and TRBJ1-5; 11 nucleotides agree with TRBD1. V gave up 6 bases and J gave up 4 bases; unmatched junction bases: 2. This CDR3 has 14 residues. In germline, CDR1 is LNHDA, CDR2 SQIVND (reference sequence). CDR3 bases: TGTGCCAGTAGGGACAGGGGGCTTAATCAGCCCCAGCATTTT. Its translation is CASRDRGLNQPQHF.

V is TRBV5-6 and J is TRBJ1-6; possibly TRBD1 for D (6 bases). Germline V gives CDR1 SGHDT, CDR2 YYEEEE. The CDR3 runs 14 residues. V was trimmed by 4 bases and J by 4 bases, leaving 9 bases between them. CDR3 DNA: TGTGCCAGCAGCATGGGACAATATAATTCACCCCTCCACTTT. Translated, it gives CASSMGQYNSPLHF.

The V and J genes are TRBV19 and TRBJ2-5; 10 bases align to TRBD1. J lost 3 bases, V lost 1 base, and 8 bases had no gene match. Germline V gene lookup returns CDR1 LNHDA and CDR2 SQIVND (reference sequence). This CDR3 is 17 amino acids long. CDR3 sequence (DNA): TGTGCCAGTAGTATAGCCGACCCCGGGACAGGGGAAGAGACCCAGTACTTC. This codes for CASSIADPGTGEETQYF.

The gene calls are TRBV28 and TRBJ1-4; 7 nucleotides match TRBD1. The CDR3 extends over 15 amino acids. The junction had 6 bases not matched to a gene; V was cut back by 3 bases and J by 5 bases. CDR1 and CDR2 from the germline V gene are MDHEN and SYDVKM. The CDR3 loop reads CASSFRGQTNEKLFF. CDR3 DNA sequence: TGTGCCAGCAGTTTTAGGGGGCAAACGAATGAAAAACTGTTTTTT.